These 23 T cell receptor beta chains were all obtained from the same sample, sequenced in a study of Ad26.COV2.S vaccination and SARS-CoV-2 variants. Produced via immunoSEQ multiplex PCR; TCRdb's table is partial and in-frame only. The sample shows 150,000 to 200,000 clones, around 88% of them seen only once. This specimen was peripheral blood, taken after recovery from COVID-19. These receptors were obtained from a human donor who had recovered from COVID-19.

The chain is built from TRBV27 and TRBJ1-5; tentative D call: TRBD1 (6 bases). Germline assignment: CDR1 MNHEY and CDR2 SMNVEV (reference sequence). CDR3 length equals 16 residues. Between the trimmed V and J ends, which lost 6 bases and 0 bases, there was a span of 15 bases. The CDR3 is CASSSLGHFSNQPQHF. As DNA, the CDR3 is TGTGCCAGCAGCTCCCTGGGACATTTTAGCAATCAGCCCCAGCATTTT.

The chain employs TRBV6-2 or TRBV6-3 and TRBJ2-5; D could derive from TRBD1 or TRBD2 (5 bases each). Trimming took 4 bases from V and 2 from J, leaving 14 bases between them. Germline assignment: CDR1 MNHEY and CDR2 SVGEGT. The CDR3 has 15 amino acids. The DNA for the CDR3 is TGTGCCAGCAGTTCTCTTCTGGGACCTCAAGAGACCCAGTACTTC. Its protein product is CASSSLLGPQETQYF.

The V gene is TRBV27, the J gene TRBJ1-2; a weak D match, TRBD1 (5 bases). This CDR3 is 14 amino acids long. The germline CDR1 and CDR2 sequences are MNHEY and SMNVEV (reference sequence). Trimming left V 3 bases short and J 0 bases short, with 8 bases between. CDR3 nucleotides: TGTGCCAGCAGTTTTGGGGGAGCTAACTATGGCTACACCTTC. Translated, it gives CASSFGGANYGYTF.

On this clone: Relative to the germline gene, one junction end is altered; a read error may explain this. The chain carries TRBV5-1 and TRBJ2-5, with D perhaps being TRBD1 or TRBD2 (5 bases each). The CDR3 length is 13 residues. Per the germline V gene, CDR1 is SGHRS and CDR2 is YFSETQ. DNA for the CDR3: TGCGCCAGCAGCTTGCCTGGGGGAGAGCCCCAGTACTTC. Amino acid sequence: CASSLPGGEPQYF. Full variable domain (outside the CDR3, taken from reference TRBV5-1 and TRBJ2-5): KAGVTQTPRYLIKTRGQQVTLSCSPISGHRSVSWYQQTPGQGLQFLFEYFSETQRNKGNFPGRFSGRQFSNSRSEMNVSTLELGDSALYLCASSLPGGEPQYFGPGTRLLVL.

This clone came up once. CDR3: CSVEGTGTGGYEQYF. The CDR3 nucleotides read TGCAGCGTTGAAGGGACCGGGACAGGGGGCTACGAGCAGTACTTC. The rearrangement uses TRBV29-1 and TRBJ2-7; TRBD1 agrees at 11 bases. CDR3 length: 15 amino acids. Trimming at V came to 1 base and at J to 3 bases, leaving 5 bases not matched to a gene. Germline V gene data show CDR1 as SQVTM and CDR2 as ANQGSEA.

This chain connects TRBV4-1 to TRBJ2-7; D is unclear. Trimming took 0 bases from V and 3 from J, leaving 9 bases between them. The CDR3 has 14 amino acids. Per the germline V gene, CDR1 is MGHRA and CDR2 is YSYEKL. CDR3 nucleotide sequence: TGCGCCAGCAGCCAAGAACGACCCGACTACGAGCAGTACTTC. This gives the protein CASSQERPDYEQYF.

The rearrangement links TRBV3-1 (or the pseudogene TRBV3-2) to TRBJ1-5; D uncertain. Germline CDR1 and CDR2: LGHDT and YNNKEL (reference sequence). V was pared by 4 bases and J by 0 bases, with 13 bases between. This CDR3 has 16 residues. CDR3 sequence: CASSPEQPYSNQPQHF. The CDR3 DNA reads as TGTGCCAGCAGCCCCGAACAACCGTATAGCAATCAGCCCCAGCATTTT.

J is TRBJ1-1 and V is TRBV20-1; D unclear. The length of the CDR3 is 11 residues. Trimming shortened V by 1 base and J by 8 bases, and 8 bases separated the two germline ends. Germline CDR1 and CDR2: DFQATT and SNEGSKA (reference sequence). The CDR3 here is CSARALREAFF. Here the CDR3 DNA reads TGCAGTGCTAGAGCCCTGAGGGAAGCTTTCTTT.

The chain is built from TRBV20-1 and TRBJ1-3, with D hard to call. This CDR3 contains 14 residues. The ends were cut back, 6 bases at V and 1 base at J, with 13 bases in the middle. Germline CDR1 is DFQATT and CDR2 is SNEGSKA (reference sequence). The CDR3 nucleotides are TGCAGTGCCAGTAGGGATTCGTCTGGAAACACCATATATTTT. It encodes CSASRDSSGNTIYF.

V is TRBV3-1 (or the pseudogene TRBV3-2) and J is TRBJ2-4; D gene unclear. Germline V gives CDR1 LGHDT, CDR2 YNNKEL (reference sequence). V dropped 2 bases and J dropped 0 bases, with 5 bases sitting between them. There are 14 residues in the CDR3. This CDR3 reads CASSQKLAKNIQYF. The CDR3 region has the DNA TGTGCCAGCAGCCAAAAGCTAGCCAAAAACATTCAGTACTTC.

This clone was found once. The rearrangement links TRBV10-1 to TRBJ2-1; 7 nucleotides align to TRBD1. The germline V gene has CDR1 WNHNN and CDR2 SYGVQD (reference sequence). V shed 7 bases, J shed 1 base, and the junction held 7 bases outside the gene matches. The CDR3 covers 15 residues. CDR3 region: CASTPTRGSYNEQFF. The CDR3, as DNA: TGCGCCAGCACCCCGACCAGGGGGTCCTACAATGAGCAGTTCTTC.

This clone was seen only once. The chain combines TRBV27 with TRBJ1-5, with 8 bases fitting TRBD1. Germline lookup yields CDR1 MNHEY and CDR2 SMNVEV (reference sequence). The CDR3 totals 14 residues. V was clipped by 2 bases and J by 11 bases; unmatched bases: 8. The CDR3 nucleotides read TGTGCCAGCAGTTTACGAAGTACGGGACAGGCCCAGCATTTT. This codes for CASSLRSTGQAQHF.

This chain connects TRBV11-2 to TRBJ1-1, with no clear D. The CDR3 contains 14 residues. Trimming stripped 5 bases from V and 3 bases from J, with 13 bases between. CDR1 is SGHAT and CDR2 is FQNNGV in the germline V gene. The DNA for the CDR3 is TGTGCCAGCAGCCCGATAATGGGGTACACTGAAGCTTTCTTT. Its translation: CASSPIMGYTEAFF.

The chain has TRBV19 and TRBJ2-3; 9 nucleotides align to TRBD1. CDR1 and CDR2 from the germline V gene are LNHDA and SQIVND (reference sequence). Trimming cost V 1 base and J 5 bases; bases outside gene matches: 4. This CDR3 is 15 amino acids long. CDR3 nucleotide sequence: TGTGCCAGTAGTATAGGTGGACAGGGGCAAGATACGCAGTATTTT. Its translation is CASSIGGQGQDTQYF.

The genes are TRBV10-3 and TRBJ2-7, with 8 bases lining up with TRBD1. Looked up from germline, CDR1 is ENHRY and CDR2 is SYGVKD. The CDR3 contains 14 residues. The V and J ends lost 6 bases and 2 bases, in that order; junction bases with no gene match: 6. For the CDR3, the DNA is TGTGCCATCAGATCCGGACAGGGTCCCTACGAGCAGTACTTC. Its protein product is CAIRSGQGPYEQYF.

V and J are TRBV4-1 and TRBJ2-3; TRBD1 might be the D (5 bases). Trimming pared 0 bases from V and 1 base from J, leaving 8 bases between. The CDR3 is 15 amino acids. The germline gives CDR1 MGHRA, CDR2 YSYEKL. CDR3 DNA sequence: TGCGCCAGCAGCCAAGATGGGGCCCGCACAGATACGCAGTATTTT. Translating it yields CASSQDGARTDTQYF.

This clone appeared once. The chain joins TRBV7-6 to TRBJ2-3; perhaps D is TRBD1 or TRBD2 (5 bases each). CDR1 and CDR2 (germline): SGHVS, FNYEAQ. The CDR3 loop spans 17 amino acids. V lost 0 bases and J 2 bases, leaving 15 bases between the germline ends. The CDR3 DNA reads as TGTGCCAGCAGCTTAGCCGGCGAGGGGTACCTCACAGATACGCAGTATTTT. Its translation: CASSLAGEGYLTDTQYF. Full variable domain (missing parts from reference TRBV7-6 and TRBJ2-3): GAGVSQSPRYKVTKRGQDVALRCDPISGHVSLYWYRQALGQGPEFLTYFNYEAQQDKSGLPNDRFSAERPEGSISTLTIQRTEQRDSAMYRCASSLAGEGYLTDTQYFGPGTRLTVL.

The chain uses TRBV11-2 and TRBJ2-5, with 7 bases aligning to TRBD1. CDR1 SGHAT and CDR2 FQNNGV come from the germline V gene. The CDR3 contains 14 residues. Trimming removed 5 bases from V and 5 bases from J; junction bases left unmatched: 8. CDR3 region: CASSLDRAGETQYF. CDR3 DNA sequence: TGTGCCAGCAGCCTCGACAGGGCAGGGGAGACCCAGTACTTC.

The chain links TRBV13 to TRBJ1-3; D is uncertain. Germline V gene lookup returns CDR1 PRHDT and CDR2 FYEKMQ (reference sequence). Trimming removed 4 bases from V and 9 bases from J, with 13 bases in between. The CDR3 is 13 amino acids. The CDR3 coding sequence is TGTGCCAGCAGCTCCCGTCAGACGGGCACCATATATTTT. Protein product: CASSSRQTGTIYF.

CDR3 sequence (DNA): TGTGCCAGCACTTTCCTAGCACCCGGGACAGGGAACACCGGGGAGCTGTTTTTT. This gives the protein CASTFLAPGTGNTGELFF. This chain uses TRBV27 with TRBJ2-2; 8 bases are a match to TRBD1. V lost 7 bases, J lost 1 base, and 14 bases stayed unmatched. The CDR3 extends over 18 amino acids. The germline V gene has CDR1 MNHEY and CDR2 SMNVEV (reference sequence).

The J gene is TRBJ2-7, the V gene TRBV11-2; TRBD1 or TRBD2 may be the D gene (5 bases each). Looked up from germline, CDR1 is SGHAT and CDR2 is FQNNGV. Trimming removed 5 bases at V and 2 bases at J, with 16 bases between. The CDR3 contains 15 residues. This CDR3 is CASSLVGAGTYEQYF. For the CDR3, the DNA is TGTGCCAGCAGCCTAGTCGGGGCAGGGACCTACGAGCAGTACTTC.

J is TRBJ1-2 and V is TRBV18, with 10 nucleotides matching TRBD1. The CDR3 runs 16 residues. Germline CDR1 is KGHSH and CDR2 is LQKENI. V shed 4 bases, J shed 3 bases, and the junction held 8 bases outside the gene matches. CDR3 loop: CASSLTTTGGDYGYTF. CDR3 DNA sequence: TGTGCCAGCTCACTAACGACGACAGGGGGCGACTATGGCTACACCTTC.

The chain has TRBV24-1 and TRBJ2-4; 7 bases line up with TRBD1. Germline CDR1 and CDR2: KGHDR and SFDVKD. CDR3 length: 18 residues. V lost 1 base, J lost 2 bases, and 10 bases stayed unmatched. The CDR3 coding sequence is TGTGCCACCAGTGATTTCATACAGGGGCTCACTTCCAAAAACATTCAGTACTTC. Encoded protein: CATSDFIQGLTSKNIQYF.